This T cell receptor beta chain was captured by sequencing in a study of CD8+ T cells in alopecia areata. Extraction and reverse transcription of RNA yielded cDNA as the sequencing template. TCRdb's copy holds only in-frame clones and misses some; the assay was immunoSEQ multiplex PCR. The profile shows 160,000 or so clones, around 71% of them singletons. Treatment reported: oral pan-JAK inhibitor, 5-10 mg twice daily. The germline CDR1 and CDR2 sequences are SGDLS and YYNGEE. V lost 0 bases to trimming and J lost 5 bases, with 11 bases between them. This CDR3 has 14 amino acids. The specimen was CD4+ T cells sorted from blood, collected at week 4, from a patient treated with tofacitinib. This TCR came from a human donor with alopecia areata. V gene TRBV9 combines with J gene TRBJ2-5, with D unclear. The CDR3 spells CASSVGSSRETQYF. CDR3 sequence (DNA): TGTGCCAGCAGCGTAGGGTCCTCACGGGAGACCCAGTACTTC.